The rows below give T cell receptor beta chains drawn from one sample of a study of shared clonotypes between healthy human individuals. Sequencing was performed with immunoSEQ multiplex PCR; in TCRdb, only in-frame clones are kept and a portion is missing. The sample has over a million clones; approximately 80% are singletons. The material sequenced was memory CD4+ T cells from PBMCs. Receptors originate from a man between 18 and 35 years old in good health. Some clones in this sample may be carry-over from other donors' samples. Both conserved end residues are part of each CDR3. Fields, in order: V gene, clone size, D gene, J gene, CDR3 DNA, CDR3 protein. A D gene is named only where the DNA matches it firmly. For some rows the clone size is stated as once, few or many, or as a class when expanded; others skip it.

>TRBV18|once|NA|TRBJ2-3
TGTGCCAGCTCACCGGGGGCCGGACTCACAGATACGCAGTATTTT
CASSPGAGLTDTQYF
>TRBV19|once|NA|TRBJ1-5
TGTGCCGGAGCAGCCGGGACAACCAATCAGCCCCAGCATTTT
CAGAAGTTNQPQHF
>TRBV27|NA|TRBD2|TRBJ2-7
TGTGCCAGCAGGACTCAGAGACAAACTAGCGGGAGGGGGGTTAGGCAGTACTTC
CASRTQRQTSGRGVRQYF
>TRBV9|NA|NA|TRBJ2-7
TGTGCCAGCAGCGTCCAGCCAGGGGGGAACGAGCAGTACTTC
CASSVQPGGNEQYF
>TRBV28|NA|TRBD1|TRBJ2-2
TGTGCCAGCAGTCGGACAGGGGCGAACACCGGGGAGCTGTTTTTT
CASSRTGANTGELFF
>TRBV6-5|NA|TRBD1|TRBJ1-4
TGTGCCAGCAGAGGGACAGGGACTAATGAAAAACTGTTTTTT
CASRGTGTNEKLFF
>TRBV5-1|once|NA|TRBJ2-7
TGCGCCAGCAGCTTGGAGCCAACCTACGAGCAGTACTTC
CASSLEPTYEQYF
>TRBV4-3|NA|TRBD2|TRBJ2-3
TGCGCCAGCAGCCAAGACTGGTCTAGCGGGACAGATACGCAGTATTTT
CASSQDWSSGTDTQYF
>TRBV7-9|NA|NA|TRBJ2-7
TGTGCCAGCAGCCGAGCCGCAGGGGAATCCCACGAGCAGTACTTC
CASSRAAGESHEQYF
>TRBV5-1|NA|NA|TRBJ1-2
TGCGCCAGCAGCTTGGCTGGGTCAGACTATGGCTACACCTTC
CASSLAGSDYGYTF
>TRBV28|NA|NA|TRBJ1-5
TGTGCCAGCAGTTGGGGGGATAGGGGATATAGCAATCAGCCCCAGCATTTT
CASSWGDRGYSNQPQHF
>TRBV5-1|NA|TRBD2|TRBJ2-5
TGCGCCAGCAGCTTGGGGCTAGCGGGAGACACAGAGACCCAGTACTTC
CASSLGLAGDTETQYF
>TRBV2|NA|NA|TRBJ1-4
TGTGCCAGCAACCAGCAGGGACCTAAAGCTAATGAAAAACTGTTTTTT
CASNQQGPKANEKLFF
>TRBV9|NA|NA|TRBJ2-3
TGTGCCAGCAGCCTAGAGAGTAGCGTGGGGACAGATACGCAGTATTTT
CASSLESSVGTDTQYF
>TRBV11-1|NA|TRBD1|TRBJ1-1
TGTGCCAGCAGCGCCAGGGGGTGGAACACTGAAGCTTTCTTT
CASSARGWNTEAFF
>TRBV5-1|NA|TRBD2|TRBJ2-4
TGCGCCAGCAGCTTGGGACTAGCAAACATTCAGTACTTC
CASSLGLANIQYF
>TRBV28|NA|NA|TRBJ1-2
TGTGCCAGCAGCATCGGGGACGGCCCCTTCTATGGCTACACCTTC
CASSIGDGPFYGYTF
>TRBV6-1|NA|NA|TRBJ2-1
TGTGCCAGCAGCAATCCGGGGGAGCAGTTCTTC
CASSNPGEQFF
>TRBV19|NA|TRBD2|TRBJ2-1
TGTGCCAGTAGTTTCGGACTAGACAATGAGCAGTTCTTC
CASSFGLDNEQFF
>TRBV20-1|many|NA|TRBJ2-7
TGCAGTGCCATACCTGGGGAGCAGTACTTC
CSAIPGEQYF
>TRBV10-3|NA|NA|TRBJ1-4
TGTGCCATCAGTGAGTCGGGGCGTGTCGGATTTAATGAAAAACTGTTTTTT
CAISESGRVGFNEKLFF
>TRBV7-9|few|NA|TRBJ2-2
TGTGCCAGCAGCTTTGGCGTTGTTATTGCCGGGGAGCTGTTTTTT
CASSFGVVIAGELFF
>TRBV6-5|NA|TRBD1|TRBJ2-5
TGTGCCAGCACCCCGGACAGGAACCAAGAGACCCAGTACTTC
CASTPDRNQETQYF
>TRBV25-1|few|NA|TRBJ1-2
TGTGCCAGCAGTGAAGTTGCAGGGGCAGGCTACACCTTC
CASSEVAGAGYTF
>TRBV7-2|NA|TRBD2|TRBJ2-2
TGTGCCAGCAGCTTAGTGGGGACTAGCGGCGGGGAGCTGTTTTTT
CASSLVGTSGGELFF
>TRBV7-2|NA|NA|TRBJ1-2
TGTGCCAGCAGCTTACAAGGGGACCCGGGAGGCTACACCTTC
CASSLQGDPGGYTF
>TRBV5-4|NA|NA|TRBJ2-1
TGTGCCAGCAGCTCCGTGGTCAATGAGCAGTTCTTC
CASSSVVNEQFF
>TRBV5-1|NA|TRBD1|TRBJ2-6
TGCGCCAGCAGCTTGGGACAGGGTAATTCTGGGGCCAACGTCCTGACTTTC
CASSLGQGNSGANVLTF
>TRBV30|NA|TRBD1|TRBJ2-4
TGTGCCTGGAGTCCCGGGACAGGGTTGGGCGAGTTGAACATTCAGTACTTC
CAWSPGTGLGELNIQYF
>TRBV6-5|NA|NA|TRBJ2-6
TGTGCCAGCAAGAGCTCTGGGGCCAACGTCCTGACTTTC
CASKSSGANVLTF
>TRBV29-1|few|NA|TRBJ2-1
TGCAGCGCCACTTACAATGAGCAGTTCTTC
CSATYNEQFF
>TRBV28|NA|TRBD2|TRBJ2-3
TGTGCCAGCCAGACTAGCGGGAGTTCAGATACGCAGTATTTT
CASQTSGSSDTQYF
>TRBV25-1|NA|NA|TRBJ2-2
TGTGCCAGCAGTGGCTATCTGGGGGTGGCCGGGGAGCTGTTTTTT
CASSGYLGVAGELFF
>TRBV5-1|NA|NA|TRBJ2-7
TGCGCCAGCAGCTTGGGGGCTGGGACCTACGAGCAGTACTTC
CASSLGAGTYEQYF
>TRBV5-1|NA|NA|TRBJ2-5
TGCGCCAGCAGCTCCACTAGCCGAGAGACCCAGTACTTC
CASSSTSRETQYF
>TRBV28|NA|TRBD2|TRBJ2-1
TGTGCCAGCGGACTAGCGGGAGAGTATGGGGTAGATGAGCAGTTCTTC
CASGLAGEYGVDEQFF
>TRBV11-2|NA|NA|TRBJ1-1
TGTGCCAGCAGCCCGGACAGATACATGAACACTGAAGCTTTCTTT
CASSPDRYMNTEAFF
>TRBV2|NA|TRBD2|TRBJ2-7
TGTGCCAGCAGACCCGCGGGGGGATTATACGAGCAGTACTTC
CASRPAGGLYEQYF
>TRBV30|once|NA|TRBJ1-4
TGTGCCTGGAGTGCCTCGGGGGACGGGAATGAAAAACTGTTTTTT
CAWSASGDGNEKLFF
>TRBV27|NA|TRBD2|TRBJ2-1
TGTGCCAGCAGTTTCATAGCGGGAGGCCAACAGTTCTTC
CASSFIAGGQQFF
>TRBV7-3|NA|NA|TRBJ2-3
TGTGCCAGCAGCTTAGATGGGGGCACAGATACGCAGTATTTT
CASSLDGGTDTQYF
>TRBV30|NA|TRBD1|TRBJ2-2
TGTGCCTGGAGTGAAACGGGACAGCCCCTGTTTTTT
CAWSETGQPLFF
>TRBV27|NA|TRBD1|TRBJ1-1
TGTGCCAGCAGTTTTGACGGGACAGCTATGAACACTGAAGCTTTCTTT
CASSFDGTAMNTEAFF
>TRBV19|NA|TRBD1|TRBJ1-1
TGTGCCAGTAGTGTCCCCCGGGACAGGGAAGCTTTCTTT
CASSVPRDREAFF